Following are 14 T cell receptor beta chains from one sample sequenced in a study of monozygotic twins with inflammatory bowel disease. TCRdb reprocessed the 5' RACE reads, with one entry per CDR3 protein and no DNA. This table lists over 110,000 distinct CDR3 sequences. The material sequenced was blood. Source of these receptors: a human donor with ulcerative colitis or Crohn's disease, or a healthy co-twin of an affected twin (not recorded which).

The chain couples TRBV5-6 to TRBJ2-7; the D call from TCRdb, TRBD2, cannot be confirmed without DNA. The CDR3 is 15 amino acids. Germline CDR1 is SGHDT and CDR2 is YYEEEE. The CDR3 reads CASSYRALGFYEQYF.

The chain recombines TRBV7-2 with TRBJ1-3; TCRdb proposes TRBD1, but this gene call is untestable without DNA. Germline-derived CDR1 and CDR2 are SGHTA and FQGNSA. The CDR3 is 14 amino acids. Here the CDR3 reads CASNRGGPGNTIYF.

The rearrangement links TRBV12-3 or TRBV12-4 to TRBJ1-5; the TCRdb call, TRBD1, lacks DNA for checking. This CDR3 contains 15 residues. CDR3: CASSLRGVGNQPQHF.

This chain uses TRBV7-3 with TRBJ2-1. This CDR3 has 20 amino acids. Germline V gives CDR1 SGHTA, CDR2 FQGTGA. The CDR3 reads CASSLRRSARSKSSYNEQFF. The variable domain in full, with the rest retrieved from reference TRBV7-3 and TRBJ2-1, is GAGVSQTPSNKVTEKGKYVELRCDPISGHTALYWYRQSLGQGPEFLIYFQGTGAADDSGLPNDRFFAVRPEGSVSTLKIQRTERGDSAVYLCASSLRRSARSKSSYNEQFFGPGTRLTVL.

The rearrangement links TRBV20-1 to TRBJ1-5; TCRdb lists TRBD1, though no DNA is available to test this call. CDR3 length equals 14 residues. Germline loops: CDR1 DFQATT, CDR2 SNEGSKA (reference sequence). The CDR3 sequence is CSASPWDRDQPQHF.

The rearrangement joins TRBV5-1 to TRBJ1-1; TCRdb's D call, TRBD1, is unchecked because there is no DNA. The CDR3 runs to 13 residues. The germline gives CDR1 SGHRS, CDR2 YFSETQ. The CDR3 is CASSFQGGTEAFF.

The chain joins TRBV5-6 to TRBJ2-3. CDR3 length: 15 amino acids. Germline V lookup: CDR1 SGHDT, CDR2 YYEEEE. This CDR3 reads CASSIDFGRPDTQYF.

The CDR3 is CATSDSDRKSYEQYF. J is TRBJ2-7 and V is TRBV24-1. Germline CDR1 KGHDR, CDR2 SFDVKD. This CDR3 has 15 amino acids.

The chain combines TRBV5-1 with TRBJ1-1. Per germline, CDR1 SGHRS and CDR2 YFSETQ. This CDR3 has 14 residues. CDR3 in amino acids: CASSSDPENTEAFF.

The chain links TRBV30 to TRBJ1-5. The CDR3 loop spans 14 amino acids. The germline V gene encodes CDR1 GTSNPN and CDR2 SVGIG (reference sequence). This CDR3 reads CAWSGGNSNQPQHF.

CDR3 sequence: CASSFSGDWGQPQHF. The chain recombines TRBV5-1 with TRBJ1-5; the D call of TRBD1 rests on TCRdb alone, since no DNA is present to check it. This CDR3 contains 15 residues. Germline V gives CDR1 SGHRS, CDR2 YFSETQ.

The chain combines TRBV7-6 with TRBJ2-1; with no DNA, the TCRdb D assignment of TRBD2 cannot be verified. Germline CDR1 SGHVS, CDR2 FNYEAQ. The CDR3 has 17 amino acids. The CDR3 is CASSRRPAGSSYNEQFF.

The chain has TRBV5-1 and TRBJ2-1; with no DNA, the TCRdb D assignment of TRBD1 cannot be verified. Per germline, CDR1 SGHRS and CDR2 YFSETQ. The CDR3 covers 15 residues. CDR3 in amino acids: CASASGGTGGDEQFF.

The chain carries TRBV15 and TRBJ2-7. Germline V gene lookup returns CDR1 LNHNV and CDR2 YYDKDF (reference sequence). The CDR3 covers 16 residues. The CDR3 sequence: CATSRDQITFSYEQYF.